These 12 T cell receptor beta chains originate from one sample sequenced in a study of blood T cell repertoires in COVID-19. The method was immunoSEQ multiplex PCR; TCRdb's version includes in-frame clones alone and lacks a portion of them. Of approximately 97,000 clones in the sample, 85% are singletons; the top ten hold more than 30%. The sample taken for sequencing was peripheral blood. The source of these receptors is an elderly man with acute or convalescent COVID-19.

The chain couples TRBV6-6 to TRBJ2-1; 7 bases are shared with TRBD2. The CDR3 consists of 16 residues. Germline CDR1 MNHNY, CDR2 SVGAGI (reference sequence). The J segment lost 4 bases and the V segment lost 7 bases, leaving 13 bases of the junction unmatched. Here the CDR3 reads CASTNGVGGNYNEQFF. CDR3 DNA: TGTGCCAGCACAAACGGGGTGGGAGGGAATTACAATGAGCAGTTCTTC.

This chain uses TRBV19 with TRBJ2-3, with TRBD2 matching over 7 bases. This CDR3 has 15 amino acids. Germline assignment: CDR1 LNHDA and CDR2 SQIVND (reference sequence). The V gene end was trimmed by 1 base and the J gene end by 4 bases; junction bases not matched to a gene: 5. DNA for the CDR3: TGTGCCAGTAGTATAGCGGGGAGGGCGGCAGATACGCAGTATTTT. Its translation: CASSIAGRAADTQYF.

The chain links TRBV15 to TRBJ2-5; 9 bases map to TRBD1. J lost 8 bases, V lost 4 bases, and 17 bases had no gene match. CDR3 length: 17 residues. Germline V gene sequence: CDR1 LNHNV, CDR2 YYDKDF (reference sequence). DNA for the CDR3: TGTGCCACCAGCACACCCCTTCAAGGGACAGGGCCAAACACCCAGTACTTC. This gives the protein CATSTPLQGTGPNTQYF.

The chain has TRBV28 and TRBJ2-2; TRBD2 agrees at 7 bases. Germline CDR1 MDHEN, CDR2 SYDVKM. This CDR3 is built from 15 residues. V trimming: 7 bases; J trimming: 7 bases; junction bases outside the gene matches: 12. CDR3 residues: CASTKLASLGGELFF. The CDR3 DNA sequence: TGTGCCAGCACCAAACTAGCGTCCCTTGGCGGGGAGCTGTTTTTT.

J is TRBJ1-5 and V is TRBV19; 8 positions match TRBD1. Trimming took 6 bases from V and 4 from J; bases not matched to a gene: 8. The CDR3 has 15 amino acids. Germline V gene data show CDR1 as LNHDA and CDR2 as SQIVND (reference sequence). The CDR3 protein is CASRLTGQGNQPQHF. Written as DNA, the CDR3 is TGTGCCAGTAGGCTGACAGGACAGGGAAATCAGCCCCAGCATTTT. The full variable domain, in which reference TRBV19 and TRBJ1-5 provide the parts outside the CDR3, is DGGITQSPKYLFRKEGQNVTLSCEQNLNHDAMYWYRQDPGQGLRLIYYSQIVNDFQKGDIAEGYSVSREKKESFPLTVTSAQKNPTAFYLCASRLTGQGNQPQHFGDGTRLSIL.

J is TRBJ1-4 and V is TRBV7-9, with 8 bases identical to TRBD1. The CDR3 consists of 18 residues. CDR1 is SEHNR and CDR2 is FQNEAQ in the germline V gene (reference sequence). V lost 3 bases and J lost 3; bases outside the gene matches: 12. The CDR3, as DNA: TGTGCCAGCAGCTTTAGGCAGGGGGCCTTCGTACCTAATGAAAAACTGTTTTTT. Protein: CASSFRQGAFVPNEKLFF.

This rearrangement joins TRBV6-5 to TRBJ1-6; TRBD1 is a possible D gene (5 bases). Per germline, CDR1 MNHEY and CDR2 SVGAGI. The CDR3 runs to 14 residues. V was cut by 6 bases and J by 7 bases, with 13 bases left in between. The CDR3 DNA reads as TGTGCCAGCAGGGATACAGGACCCAATTCACCCCTCCACTTT. It codes for CASRDTGPNSPLHF.

The chain couples TRBV27 to TRBJ1-1; D remains ambiguous. The germline V gene has CDR1 MNHEY and CDR2 SMNVEV (reference sequence). Trimming took 10 bases from V and 7 from J, leaving 19 bases between them. CDR3 length: 13 amino acids. CDR3 in amino acids: CATQLNLVGEAFF. The DNA for the CDR3 is TGTGCCACCCAACTTAATTTGGTTGGTGAAGCTTTCTTT.

The CDR3 DNA sequence: TGTGCCAGCAGCTTAGATGGGACAGGAGCTCTTTATTCACCCCTCCACTTT. Its protein is CASSLDGTGALYSPLHF. This chain uses TRBV11-2 with TRBJ1-6; TRBD1 matches 8 bases. The length of the CDR3 is 17 residues. Trimming removed 0 bases from V and 8 bases from J; junction bases left unmatched: 9. The V gene's germline CDR1 is SGHAT and CDR2 FQNNGV.

The CDR3 sequence is CASAAAQAVTNEKLFF. In DNA form, the CDR3 reads TGTGCCAGCGCCGCTGCCCAGGCCGTCACTAATGAAAAACTGTTTTTT. The chain employs TRBV4-2 and TRBJ1-4; no clear D. The CDR3 is 16 amino acids. Germline loops: CDR1 LGHNA, CDR2 YNFKEQ. V lost 8 bases and J lost 2, with 18 bases in between.

The V call is TRBV11-3, the J call TRBJ1-6; no firm D call. The CDR3 loop spans 13 amino acids. Germline lookup yields CDR1 SGHNT and CDR2 YENEEA. V was clipped by 1 base and J by 7 bases, with 5 bases between them. CDR3 DNA: TGTGCCAGCAGCTTAGTTCCGAATTCACCCCTCCACTTT. This sequence encodes CASSLVPNSPLHF.

This clone was recorded once. The V and J genes are TRBV5-1 and TRBJ2-2; D uncertain. The CDR3 runs 11 residues. The V gene lost 8 bases and the J gene lost 2 bases, with 4 bases spanning the gap. Germline V lookup: CDR1 SGHRS, CDR2 YFSETQ. The CDR3 reads CASLNTGELFF. CDR3 coding DNA: TGCGCCAGTTTAAACACCGGGGAGCTGTTTTTT.